A single sample is the source of the 2 T cell receptor beta chains below, sequenced in a study of cytomegalovirus exposure and HLA in healthy donors. Vbeta (60) and Jbeta (13) primers were used in the PCR. The protocol was immunoSEQ multiplex PCR, while the TCRdb copy is restricted to in-frame clones and leaves out a portion. The sample includes roughly 88,000 clones, over 60% of them seen just once. Sample: PBMCs. Receptor source: a man between 25 and 39 years old in good health and CMV-seropositive.

The V and J genes are TRBV19 and TRBJ1-1, with D uncertain. The CDR3 has 12 amino acids. Trimming took 2 bases from V and 4 from J, leaving 5 bases between them. Germline values: CDR1 LNHDA, CDR2 SQIVND (reference sequence). CDR3 in DNA: TGTGCCAGTAGTATACTCGGCACTGAAGCTTTCTTT. It yields the protein CASSILGTEAFF.

V is TRBV4-2 and J is TRBJ2-1; D is possibly TRBD2 (6 bases). V shed 0 bases and J shed 5 bases, with 8 bases lying between them. This CDR3 has 14 amino acids. The germline CDR1 and CDR2 sequences are LGHNA and YNFKEQ. The CDR3 nucleotides read TGTGCCAGCAGCCAAGACGCGGGAAACAATGAGCAGTTCTTC. Amino acid sequence: CASSQDAGNNEQFF.